This T cell receptor beta chain was recovered during a study of shared clonotypes between healthy human individuals. Study in general: Three plates were used per donor for CD4 naive, three for CD4 memory, two for CD8 naive and one for CD8 memory.

Germline V lookup: CDR1 SGHKS, CDR2 YYEKEE (reference sequence). This CDR3 contains 13 residues. The ends were cut back, 3 bases at V and 6 bases at J, with 10 bases in the middle. The table came from immunoSEQ multiplex PCR; TCRdb's copy has only in-frame clones and leaves some out. This repertoire shows about 2 million clones, about 95% found once; its top ten account for roughly 1.1%. The naive CD8 fraction comprised CD45RO-negative cells positively selected for CCR7 and excluded terminally differentiated effector memory CD45RA+ cells. The V gene is TRBV5-5, the J gene TRBJ2-1, with D possibly called TRBD1 or TRBD2 (5 bases each). The sequencing sample was made of naive CD8+ T cells sorted from blood. The receptor was isolated from a man aged 18 to 30 in good health. CDR3 coding DNA: TGTGCCAGCAGCTGGGACCTCCGCAATGAGCAGTTCTTC. Amino acid sequence: CASSWDLRNEQFF.